The count of the clone carrying this T cell receptor beta chain is one. What it binds is unknown. This sample is part of a study of cytomegalovirus exposure and HLA in healthy donors. Study results and caveats: Association of a missense DCLRE1C variant with TCR beta V- and J-gene trimming was reported in a later analysis. An ancestry cluster, one associated with Asian ancestry, reportedly showed fewer N-insertions than the 666-donor mean in a later analysis.

With 1 base removed from V and 7 bases from J, the gap between germline ends came to 13 bases. CDR1 is SNHLY, CDR2 FYNNEI, per germline. The CDR3 is made up of 15 amino acids. The PCR ran on 60 Vbeta and 13 Jbeta primers. In the authors' workflow: Later, an analysis found about 80 million unique TCR beta chains, and 9.5 million to 12 million of these were shared. Clones were read by immunoSEQ multiplex PCR, and TCRdb kept only the in-frame ones, dropping some. That table supplies the V and J calls and clone size; D and trimming were determined from the DNA. The sample has 90,000 to 110,000 clones; just under 70% are singletons.

V is TRBV2 and J is TRBJ2-2; D not certain. What was sequenced was PBMCs. The receptor comes from a woman aged 65 to 85 in good health and CMV-seropositive. The CDR3 DNA is TGTGCCAGCAGTGAAGGGCGGATAGGCGTCGGGGAGCTGTTTTTT. Residues: CASSEGRIGVGELFF.